These T cell receptor beta chains were read from a single sample in a study of HIV-infected patients and healthy controls. TCRdb reprocessed the 5' RACE reads via MiXCR and lists one record per CDR3 protein. The sample records approximately 12,000 distinct CDR3 sequences, 9.3% being singletons. The source was blood, collected before antiretroviral therapy. Source of these receptors: an adult with HIV infection. The donor label of this sample is uncertain. Both conserved end residues are part of each CDR3. Each record gives: D gene, clone size, J gene, V gene, CDR3 DNA, CDR3 protein. A D gene is named only where the DNA matches it firmly. Clone size, where shown, is once, few, many, or a class for clones that have expanded.

NA | many | TRBJ2-2 | TRBV6-6 | TGTGCCAGCAGTTGGAGGGAGGACACCGGGGAGCTGTTTTTT | CASSWREDTGELFF
NA | medium-sized | TRBJ2-7 | TRBV9 | TGTGCCAGCAGCCCACCGGGACTTCACTACGAGCAGTACTTC | CASSPPGLHYEQYF
NA | many | TRBJ1-4 | TRBV27 | TGTGCCAGCAGTTTATTTCCTGGGACTAATGAAAAACTGTTTTTT | CASSLFPGTNEKLFF
NA | NA | TRBJ2-2 | TRBV18 | TGTGCCAGCTCACCGTTGGACGGACGCGCCGGGGAGCTGTTTTTT | CASSPLDGRAGELFF
NA | many | TRBJ2-7 | TRBV7-2 | TGTGCCAGCAGTTCCAACAGGGATGCCTACGAGCAGTACTTC | CASSSNRDAYEQYF
TRBD1 | many | TRBJ1-1 | TRBV19 | TGTGCCAGTAGGCTACTCCCAGGGGGGCGAGAAACTGAAGCTTTCTTT | CASRLLPGGRETEAFF
TRBD1 | many | TRBJ1-4 | TRBV7-2 | TGTGCCAGCAGCTGGTCGACAGGGCAATATGAAAAACTGTTTTTT | CASSWSTGQYEKLFF
NA | NA | TRBJ2-5 | TRBV7-9 | TGTGCCAGCAGCCCGGGTGGGCTGTACCAAGAGACCCAGTACTTC | CASSPGGLYQETQYF
NA | many | TRBJ2-2 | TRBV5-1 | TGCGCCAGCAGCTTAGGGGCGGCGGACACCGGGGAGCTGTTTTTT | CASSLGAADTGELFF
NA | NA | TRBJ2-6 | TRBV5-1 | TGCGCCAGCAGCTTACAGCACTCTGGGGCCAACGTCCTGACTTTC | CASSLQHSGANVLTF
TRBD1 | many | TRBJ2-7 | TRBV29-1 | TGCAGCGTTCAGGGGGACTACGAGCAGTACTTC | CSVQGDYEQYF
NA | many | TRBJ1-1 | TRBV7-9 | TGTGCCAGCAGCCCTCCCTTACTGGGGGGGTTCGGCACTGAAGCTTTCTTT | CASSPPLLGGFGTEAFF
NA | many | TRBJ1-5 | TRBV15 | TGTGCCACCAGCAGAGATGGTCAGCCCCAGCATTTT | CATSRDGQPQHF
TRBD1 | many | TRBJ2-5 | TRBV7-7 | TGTGCCAGCAGCCACGGGGCAGGGGGCCAAGAGACCCAGTACTTC | CASSHGAGGQETQYF
TRBD2 | many | TRBJ2-5 | TRBV7-9 | TGTGCCAGCAGACCCCGTACCGGGACTAGCGGCCAAGAGACCCAGTACTTC | CASRPRTGTSGQETQYF
TRBD2 | many | TRBJ2-7 | TRBV20-1 | TGCAGTGCTCCTCGGCTGACTAGCGGTACCTACGAGCAGTACTTC | CSAPRLTSGTYEQYF
NA | many | TRBJ1-5 | TRBV12-5 | TGTGCTAGTGGATCGAGCAATCAGCCCCAGCATTTT | CASGSSNQPQHF
NA | many | TRBJ2-6 | TRBV5-4 | TGTGCCAGCACCCTGGGGCTCCAAGGTGGGGCCAACGTCCTGACTTTC | CASTLGLQGGANVLTF
NA | many | TRBJ2-5 | TRBV11-2 | TGTGCCAGCAGCTACATAGGGCACCAAGAGACCCAGTACTTC | CASSYIGHQETQYF
NA | many | TRBJ1-6 | TRBV7-2 | TGTGCCAGCAGCTTAAGTTATTCACCCCTCCACTTT | CASSLSYSPLHF
NA | NA | TRBJ2-3 | TRBV24-1 | TGTGCCACCAGTGATCCGGGCTCAGCCCACCCAGATACGCAGTATTTT | CATSDPGSAHPDTQYF
TRBD1 | many | TRBJ1-5 | TRBV2 | TGTGCCAGCAGTGACGGCGACAGGGCAAGCAATCAGCCCCAGCATTTT | CASSDGDRASNQPQHF
NA | many | TRBJ2-3 | TRBV11-3 | TGTGCCAGCAGCTTATATGCGGAGGAGACGCAGTATTTT | CASSLYAEETQYF
NA | many | TRBJ1-1 | TRBV4-2 | TGTGCCAGCAGCCAAGACGACAGATTTGCTTTCTTT | CASSQDDRFAFF
NA | medium-sized | TRBJ2-4 | TRBV7-8 | TGTGCCAGCCGCAATCCGGGGGAAAACATTCAGTACTTC | CASRNPGENIQYF
NA | few | TRBJ2-7 | TRBV7-9 | TGTGCCAGCAGACCTGACAGCTGGGAGCAGTACTTC | CASRPDSWEQYF